These 32 T cell receptor beta chains share one sample of origin, sequenced in a study of cytomegalovirus exposure and HLA in healthy donors. Primers included in the PCR were 60 Vbeta and 13 Jbeta primers. Profiled with immunoSEQ multiplex PCR; TCRdb holds only in-frame clones, not every one. The sample carries hundreds of thousands of clones, more than 65% recorded once. Sequencing used PBMCs. These receptor sequences come from a man aged 18 to 30 in good health and CMV-seronegative.

V and J are TRBV6-5 and TRBJ2-5; D possibly corresponds to TRBD1 (6 bases). The CDR3 contains 15 residues. In germline, CDR1 is MNHEY, CDR2 SVGAGI. V lost 3 bases, J lost 5 bases, and 16 bases lay in between. CDR3 nucleotide sequence: TGTGCCAGCAGTTATGCCACAGGGTCTCGGGAGACCCAGTACTTC. This codes for CASSYATGSRETQYF.

The chain recombines TRBV15 with TRBJ1-4; no reliable D call. V dropped 0 bases and J dropped 4 bases, with 9 bases sitting between them. The CDR3 is made up of 15 amino acids. Germline V gene lookup returns CDR1 LNHNV and CDR2 YYDKDF (reference sequence). CDR3 DNA sequence: TGTGCCACCAGCAGAGATGGCGGAAGTAATGAAAAACTGTTTTTT. This codes for CATSRDGGSNEKLFF.

This chain connects TRBV5-4 to TRBJ1-6, with 7 bases lining up with TRBD1. From germline, CDR1 is SGHNT and CDR2 YYREEE (reference sequence). CDR3 length equals 14 residues. J lost 8 bases, V lost 0 bases, and 2 bases had no gene match. The CDR3 here is CASSLATGDSPLHF. The DNA for the CDR3 is TGTGCCAGCAGCTTGGCTACAGGGGATTCACCCCTCCACTTT. The variable domain in full, with the rest retrieved from reference TRBV5-4 and TRBJ1-6, is ETGVTQSPTHLIKTRGQQVTLRCSSQSGHNTVSWYQQALGQGPQFIFQYYREEENGRGNFPPRFSGLQFPNYSSELNVNALELDDSALYLCASSLATGDSPLHFGNGTRLTVT.

V gene TRBV25-1 combines with J gene TRBJ2-1; possible D gene TRBD1, 6 bases. In germline, CDR1 is MGHDK, CDR2 SYGVNS. V gave up 3 bases and J gave up 3 bases, with 12 bases separating them. This CDR3 contains 15 residues. The CDR3 is CASSDPPRGYNEQFF. The CDR3 nucleotides are TGTGCCAGCAGTGACCCCCCCAGGGGCTACAATGAGCAGTTCTTC.

This clone showed up just a few times. This chain links TRBV30 with TRBJ2-2; D is undetermined. V was cut by 4 bases and J by 2 bases, with 5 bases left in between. This CDR3 is built from 12 residues. Germline CDR1 reads GTSNPN; CDR2 reads SVGIG (reference sequence). The CDR3 sequence is CAWTENTGELFF. CDR3 nucleotides: TGTGCCTGGACAGAAAACACCGGGGAGCTGTTTTTT.

There are a few counts of this clone. This rearrangement joins TRBV19 to TRBJ2-7; 7 nucleotides agree with TRBD2. The V segment lost 5 bases and the J segment 5 bases; nucleotides outside the gene matches: 12. The CDR3 spans 15 residues. Germline lookup yields CDR1 LNHDA and CDR2 SQIVND (reference sequence). The CDR3 DNA reads TGTGCCAGTAGTCCCGTAGCGAGCGGGAACCACGAGCAGTACTTC. As protein: CASSPVASGNHEQYF. Looking up the rest from reference TRBV19 and TRBJ2-7 gives the full variable domain: DGGITQSPKYLFRKEGQNVTLSCEQNLNHDAMYWYRQDPGQGLRLIYYSQIVNDFQKGDIAEGYSVSREKKESFPLTVTSAQKNPTAFYLCASSPVASGNHEQYFGPGTRLTVT.

V is TRBV27 and J is TRBJ2-3; D is ambiguous. The CDR3 is made up of 14 amino acids. With 5 bases removed from V and 5 bases from J, the gap between germline ends came to 14 bases. Germline CDR1 and CDR2: MNHEY and SMNVEV (reference sequence). The CDR3 region is CASSQLNNRDTQYF. DNA of the CDR3: TGTGCCAGCAGTCAGTTAAATAATCGAGATACGCAGTATTTT.

A word on this clone: Additional DNA sequences in this sample encode the identical CDR3. DNA of the CDR3: TGCAGTGCTCGACAGGATTATGGCTACACCTTC. Translation gives CSARQDYGYTF. The rearrangement uses TRBV20-1 and TRBJ1-2, with a tentative D call TRBD1 (6 bases). V lost 5 bases and J lost 5, with 9 bases in between. This CDR3 region has 11 residues. Germline loops: CDR1 DFQATT, CDR2 SNEGSKA (reference sequence).

This rearrangement joins TRBV19 to TRBJ1-5; a weak D match, TRBD1 (6 bases). Germline-derived CDR1 and CDR2 are LNHDA and SQIVND (reference sequence). CDR3 length: 13 residues. The V end was cut by 7 bases, the J end by 11 bases, with 18 bases between. The CDR3, as DNA: TGTGCCAGTACCGACGGACGCCGACAGGCCCAGCATTTT. Its protein is CASTDGRRQAQHF.

The gene calls are TRBV23-1 and TRBJ2-7; a possible D gene is TRBD2 (5 bases). TRBV23-1 is flagged as an ORF with uncertain function. V was shortened by 7 bases and J by 2 bases, with 21 bases between the two germline ends. The CDR3 is 16 amino acids. Here the CDR3 reads CASKSINSETPYEQYF. The CDR3 nucleotides are TGCGCCAGCAAATCAATCAATAGCGAAACACCCTACGAGCAGTACTTC.

This clone has only one observation. The genes are TRBV5-6 and TRBJ1-2, with 9 bases that match TRBD1. V dropped 0 bases and J dropped 5; count of bases not matched to a gene: 14. Looked up from germline, CDR1 is SGHDT and CDR2 is YYEEEE. This CDR3 region has 18 residues. CDR3 nucleotides: TGTGCCAGCAGCTTGGAAGGGTTGGGGACAGGGTCCCTGTATGGCTACACCTTC. Its protein product is CASSLEGLGTGSLYGYTF.

The chain joins TRBV6-1 to TRBJ2-7; D is perhaps TRBD2 (6 bases). Germline assignment: CDR1 MNHNS and CDR2 SASEGT. Trimming left V 2 bases short and J 3 bases short, with 17 bases between. The length of the CDR3 is 16 residues. For the CDR3, the DNA is TGTGCCAGCAGTGAAAGGGGCGGGGTAGGTGGCTACGAGCAGTACTTC. This codes for CASSERGGVGGYEQYF.

The chain recombines TRBV30 with TRBJ1-1; D ambiguous. The germline gives CDR1 GTSNPN, CDR2 SVGIG (reference sequence). CDR3 length equals 14 residues. V was trimmed by 0 bases and J by 4 bases, leaving 12 bases between them. This chain's CDR3 is CAWSVHPPGTEAFF. CDR3 DNA sequence: TGTGCCTGGAGTGTACATCCCCCGGGCACTGAAGCTTTCTTT. Looking up the rest from reference TRBV30 and TRBJ1-1 gives the full variable domain: SQTIHQWPATLVQPVGSPLSLECTVEGTSNPNLYWYRQAAGRGLQLLFYSVGIGQISSEVPQNLSASRPQDRQFILSSKKLLLSDSGFYLCAWSVHPPGTEAFFGQGTRLTVV.

J is TRBJ1-1 and V is TRBV28, with a tentative D call TRBD1 (6 bases). CDR3 length: 20 residues. V dropped 2 bases and J dropped 0 bases, with 25 bases sitting between them. From germline, CDR1 is MDHEN and CDR2 SYDVKM. The CDR3 coding sequence is TGTGCCAGCAGTTTACTTGCGTCGGGTGGGAAAGGGGGTCTGAACACTGAAGCTTTCTTT. Its translation: CASSLLASGGKGGLNTEAFF. Full variable domain (remainder filled in from reference TRBV28 and TRBJ1-1): DVKVTQSSRYLVKRTGEKVFLECVQDMDHENMFWYRQDPGLGLRLIYFSYDVKMKEKGDIPEGYSVSREKKERFSLILESASTNQTSMYLCASSLLASGGKGGLNTEAFFGQGTRLTVV.

This chain links TRBV5-1 with TRBJ2-3; 10 bases align to TRBD2. Germline assignment: CDR1 SGHRS and CDR2 YFSETQ. This CDR3 comprises 18 residues. V shed 4 bases and J 3 bases; nucleotides not matched to a gene: 14. CDR3 DNA: TGCGCCAGCAGCCCCGTGTCTAGCGGGAGTACCGGGACAGATACGCAGTATTTT. Protein: CASSPVSSGSTGTDTQYF.

This sequence joins TRBV28 and TRBJ2-1, with 7 nucleotides matching TRBD2. V lost 3 bases, J lost 2 bases, and 4 bases stayed unmatched. The CDR3 length is 15 residues. Germline lookup yields CDR1 MDHEN and CDR2 SYDVKM. The CDR3, as DNA: TGTGCCAGCAGTTTGGGCGGGAGCGCCTACAATGAGCAGTTCTTC. Translation: CASSLGGSAYNEQFF.

The rearrangement links TRBV2 to TRBJ1-5; 8 positions match TRBD1. Germline CDR1 SNHLY, CDR2 FYNNEI. After removal of 4 bases from V and 6 bases from J, the junction contained 5 bases not matched to a gene. This CDR3 contains 14 residues. The CDR3 bases are TGTGCCAGCAGTGTCGGACAGGGCGTTCAGCCCCAGCATTTT. It encodes CASSVGQGVQPQHF.

The genes are TRBV28 and TRBJ1-2, with TRBD1 as a possible D gene (5 bases). There are 15 residues in the CDR3. V lost 4 bases, J lost 6 bases, and 18 bases lay in between. Germline V lookup: CDR1 MDHEN, CDR2 SYDVKM. The CDR3, as DNA: TGTGCCAGCAGTTCCTCAGGGCGCAGTAAGGATGGCTACACCTTC. Translation: CASSSSGRSKDGYTF.

The chain recombines TRBV2 with TRBJ1-2; D unresolved. The CDR3 is made up of 14 amino acids. Germline loops: CDR1 SNHLY, CDR2 FYNNEI. The V gene lost 2 bases and the J gene lost 8 bases, with 15 bases spanning the gap. CDR3 residues: CASSERWQAKGYTF. CDR3 bases: TGTGCCAGCAGTGAACGTTGGCAGGCGAAGGGCTACACCTTC.

The table lists this clone with a count of one. The genes are TRBV29-1 and TRBJ1-2; D is ambiguous. The germline V gene has CDR1 SQVTM and CDR2 ANQGSEA. The germline V and J ends were trimmed by 7 bases and 2 bases, with 14 bases remaining between them. The CDR3 has 13 residues. The CDR3 loop is CSALHEQNYGYTF. The CDR3 nucleotides read TGCAGCGCCCTCCACGAGCAAAACTATGGCTACACCTTC.

The chain employs TRBV7-3 and TRBJ2-7; 8 bases fit TRBD1. Germline trimming cut 5 bases from V and 3 bases from J; bases unmatched to any gene: 9. CDR3 size: 15 residues. CDR1 SGHTA and CDR2 FQGTGA come from the germline V gene. CDR3 nucleotides: TGTGCCAGCAGCCCACAGGGGGGAGGCTACTACGAGCAGTACTTC. Protein sequence: CASSPQGGGYYEQYF.

This CDR3 reads CASSKEVGEYNEQFF. The CDR3 bases are TGTGCCAGCAGCAAGGAGGTGGGAGAGTACAATGAGCAGTTCTTC. The chain combines TRBV5-4 with TRBJ2-1, with D tentatively TRBD2 (5 bases). CDR3 length equals 15 residues. Germline loops: CDR1 SGHNT, CDR2 YYREEE (reference sequence). The ends were cut back, 4 bases at V and 4 bases at J, with 15 bases in the middle.

The V gene is TRBV11-2, the J gene TRBJ2-7; possibly TRBD2 for D (6 bases). Germline lookup yields CDR1 SGHAT and CDR2 FQNNGV. The CDR3 is made up of 14 amino acids. Trimming left V 1 base short and J 3 bases short, with 10 bases between. The CDR3 DNA follows: TGTGCCAGCAGCTTAGGGGCTAGCGTCTACGAGCAGTACTTC. Residues: CASSLGASVYEQYF.

The chain joins TRBV27 to TRBJ2-4; D not certain. The CDR3 contains 14 residues. V was pared by 3 bases and J by 0 bases, with 6 bases between. The germline V gene encodes CDR1 MNHEY and CDR2 SMNVEV (reference sequence). CDR3 bases: TGTGCCAGCAGTTTCTCCTTAGCCAAAAACATTCAGTACTTC. This gives the protein CASSFSLAKNIQYF.

This clone was recorded only once. The chain uses TRBV6-5 and TRBJ1-2; D ambiguous. Germline V gene data show CDR1 as MNHEY and CDR2 as SVGAGI. V was cut by 7 bases and J by 2 bases, with 17 bases left in between. This CDR3 comprises 15 residues. CDR3 sequence: CASTPFGSRNYGYTF. In DNA, the CDR3 is TGTGCCAGCACCCCCTTTGGTTCGAGGAACTATGGCTACACCTTC.

The chain recombines TRBV7-9 with TRBJ2-7; D is ambiguous. The CDR3 runs to 11 residues. Germline V gene lookup returns CDR1 SEHNR and CDR2 FQNEAQ (reference sequence). V lost 5 bases and J lost 2, with 4 bases in between. The CDR3 DNA is TGTGCCAGCAGCGTCACCTACGAGCAGTACTTC. Its protein is CASSVTYEQYF.

The V and J genes are TRBV5-1 and TRBJ2-3; D call uncertain. CDR3 length: 16 residues. Trimming removed 0 bases from V and 0 bases from J, with 11 bases in between. CDR1 is SGHRS, CDR2 YFSETQ, per germline. The chain's CDR3 is CASSLGPAVSTDTQYF. Here the CDR3 DNA reads TGCGCCAGCAGCTTGGGTCCTGCGGTTAGCACAGATACGCAGTATTTT.

The chain carries TRBV19 and TRBJ2-3; D remains ambiguous. Germline lookup yields CDR1 LNHDA and CDR2 SQIVND (reference sequence). The ends were cut back, 5 bases at V and 2 bases at J, with 8 bases in the middle. CDR3 length: 13 amino acids. CDR3 loop: CASSPPSTDTQYF. For the CDR3, the DNA is TGTGCCAGTAGTCCCCCGTCCACAGATACGCAGTATTTT.

This rearrangement joins TRBV5-5 to TRBJ1-3; a possible D gene is TRBD1 (5 bases). This CDR3 spans 14 amino acids. CDR1 SGHKS and CDR2 YYEKEE come from the germline V gene (reference sequence). Trimming pared 6 bases from V and 0 bases from J, leaving 10 bases between. CDR3 nucleotide sequence: TGTGCCAGCAATTTAGGGGTCTCTGGAAACACCATATATTTT. This codes for CASNLGVSGNTIYF. Full variable domain (remainder filled in from reference TRBV5-5 and TRBJ1-3): DAGVTQSPTHLIKTRGQQVTLRCSPISGHKSVSWYQQVLGQGPQFIFQYYEKEERGRGNFPDRFSARQFPNYSSELNVNALLLGDSALYLCASNLGVSGNTIYFGEGSWLTVV.

This clone turned up a few times. The rearrangement joins TRBV11-2 to TRBJ2-1; D is unclear. The CDR3 loop spans 15 amino acids. Trimming cost V 5 bases and J 6 bases, with 17 bases left between them. The germline CDR1 and CDR2 sequences are SGHAT and FQNNGV. In DNA form, the CDR3 reads TGTGCCAGCAGCCGAGGAGATTATCCTGTCAATGAGCAGTTCTTC. Protein: CASSRGDYPVNEQFF.

This clone occurred once. V gene TRBV29-1 combines with J gene TRBJ2-7; 11 bases match TRBD2. Germline CDR1 reads SQVTM; CDR2 reads ANQGSEA. J was trimmed by 0 bases and V by 7 bases; bases with no gene match: 5. The CDR3 runs to 14 residues. The CDR3 bases are TGCAGCGCTCGACTAGCGGGGTCCTCCTACGAGCAGTACTTC. Translating it yields CSARLAGSSYEQYF.

The rearrangement joins TRBV2 to TRBJ2-1, with 7 bases lining up with TRBD1. CDR1 and CDR2 (germline): SNHLY, FYNNEI. The junction had 5 bases not matched to a gene; V was cut back by 7 bases and J by 2 bases. The CDR3 is 14 amino acids. This CDR3 reads CASIPGQPYNEQFF. CDR3 DNA sequence: TGTGCCAGCATCCCGGGACAGCCCTACAATGAGCAGTTCTTC. The complete variable domain, with remaining parts taken from reference TRBV2 and TRBJ2-1, reads EPEVTQTPSHQVTQMGQEVILRCVPISNHLYFYWYRQILGQKVEFLVSFYNNEISEKSEIFDDQFSVERPDGSNFTLKIRSTKLEDSAMYFCASIPGQPYNEQFFGPGTRLTVL.